This T cell receptor beta chain was documented in a study of blood T cell repertoires in COVID-19. Assay used: immunoSEQ multiplex PCR; TCRdb lists only in-frame clones, some missing. The sample gives around 58,000 clones, roughly nine tenths of which show up once; over 6.5% is in the top ten. After removal of 0 bases from V and 0 bases from J, the junction contained 8 bases not matched to a gene. The CDR3 is 18 amino acids. Germline values: CDR1 SGDLS, CDR2 YYNGEE. V is TRBV9 and J is TRBJ1-3, with 8 bases identical to TRBD1. This clonotype was sampled from a woman between 55 and 75 years old with active or convalescent COVID-19. Sequencing was performed on peripheral blood. The CDR3 DNA reads as TGTGCCAGCAGCGTAGGAGGGACAGGAACGTCCTCTGGAAACACCATATATTTT. Translated, it gives CASSVGGTGTSSGNTIYF. Based on the CDR3 plus reference TRBV9 and TRBJ1-3, the full variable domain is DSGVTQTPKHLITATGQRVTLRCSPRSGDLSVYWYQQSLDQGLQFLIQYYNGEERAKGNILERFSAQQFPDLHSELNLSSLELGDSALYFCASSVGGTGTSSGNTIYFGEGSWLTVV.